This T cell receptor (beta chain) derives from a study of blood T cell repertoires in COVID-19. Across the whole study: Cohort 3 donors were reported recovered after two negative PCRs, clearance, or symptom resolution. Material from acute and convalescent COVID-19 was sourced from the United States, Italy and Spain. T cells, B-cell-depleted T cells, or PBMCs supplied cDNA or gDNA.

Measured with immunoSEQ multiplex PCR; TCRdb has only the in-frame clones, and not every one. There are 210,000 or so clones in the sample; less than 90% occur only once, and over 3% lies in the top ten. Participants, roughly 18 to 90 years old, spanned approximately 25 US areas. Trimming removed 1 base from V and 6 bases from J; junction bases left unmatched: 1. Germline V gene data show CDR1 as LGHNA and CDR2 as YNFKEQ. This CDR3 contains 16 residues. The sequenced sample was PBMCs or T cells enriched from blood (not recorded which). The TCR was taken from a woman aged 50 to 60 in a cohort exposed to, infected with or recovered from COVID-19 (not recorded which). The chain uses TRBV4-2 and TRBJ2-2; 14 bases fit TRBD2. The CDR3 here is CASSQGLAGGAGELFF. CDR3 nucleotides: TGTGCCAGCAGCCAAGGACTAGCGGGGGGGGCCGGGGAGCTGTTTTTT.